This T cell receptor (beta chain) was identified in a study of blood T cell repertoires in COVID-19. Background on the study: Sites across the United States, Italy and Spain contributed samples from acute and convalescent COVID-19.

The germline V gene encodes CDR1 SGDLS and CDR2 YYNGEE. The CDR3 has 13 amino acids. V lost 4 bases and J lost 0, with 8 bases in between. Libraries were prepared by immunoSEQ multiplex PCR; TCRdb keeps only in-frame clonotypes and omits some of them. The sample gives tens of thousands of clones, over 75% of which show up once; roughly 13% is in the top ten. This sequence was found in a human donor in a cohort sampled during active COVID-19. The chain couples TRBV9 to TRBJ2-7; D unresolved. The source material was peripheral blood. This chain's CDR3 is CASSPPGSYEQYF. In DNA form, the CDR3 reads TGTGCCAGCAGCCCCCCGGGCTCCTACGAGCAGTACTTC.